This passage covers 30 T cell receptor beta chains from one sample sequenced in a study of graft-versus-host responses after intestinal transplantation. The repertoire was sequenced with immunoSEQ multiplex PCR; TCRdb's copy has only in-frame clones and lacks some. The sample holds about 45,000 clones, roughly 90% seen once. The sample was PBMCs, taken 524 days after transplant. These receptors were collected from a human patient who received an intestinal transplant, so some T cells may come from the graft donor.

CDR3 DNA: TGTGCCAGCAGCTTAGACTCCGGGACTAGCTACGAGCAGTACTTC. The encoded protein is CASSLDSGTSYEQYF. The chain carries TRBV7-9 and TRBJ2-7; 8 bases are shared with TRBD2. CDR1 and CDR2 (germline): SEHNR, FQNEAQ (reference sequence). The CDR3 is made up of 15 amino acids. V lost 1 base and J lost 3; bases outside the gene matches: 5.

This chain links TRBV10-3 with TRBJ2-2; 11 nucleotides agree with TRBD2. Germline V gives CDR1 ENHRY, CDR2 SYGVKD. V gave up 9 bases and J gave up 5 bases; unmatched junction bases: 8. The length of the CDR3 is 15 residues. The CDR3 DNA follows: TGTGCCATGGCCCTAGCGGGAGGATTAACCGGGGAGCTGTTTTTT. The encoded protein is CAMALAGGLTGELFF.

The rearrangement links TRBV11-3 to TRBJ1-1, with D possibly being TRBD1 (6 bases). The CDR3 sequence is 17 residues long. Looked up from germline, CDR1 is SGHNT and CDR2 is YENEEA. The V and J ends lost 6 bases and 0 bases respectively, with 20 bases between them. CDR3 nucleotide sequence: TGTGCCAGCAGTTTACCCCCTATAGACAGGATGAACACTGAAGCTTTCTTT. Residues: CASSLPPIDRMNTEAFF.

The chain uses TRBV6-6 and TRBJ2-4; 8 positions match TRBD1. This CDR3 is built from 13 residues. Trimming took 10 bases from V and 6 from J; bases not matched to a gene: 8. The germline V gene encodes CDR1 MNHNY and CDR2 SVGAGI (reference sequence). CDR3 amino acids: CATLSGGGNIQYF. The CDR3 bases are TGTGCCACCCTCTCAGGGGGCGGAAACATTCAGTACTTC.

The CDR3 is CASSLNSNPTDTQYF. DNA of the CDR3: TGTGCCAGCAGCTTAAATTCGAACCCCACAGATACGCAGTATTTT. The chain is built from TRBV13 and TRBJ2-3; no firm D call. This CDR3 is built from 15 residues. The V gene's germline CDR1 is PRHDT and CDR2 FYEKMQ (reference sequence). Trimming removed 2 bases from V and 2 bases from J, with 11 bases in between.

As regards this clone: A junction end diverges from the germline sequence, so it may reflect a read error. The V gene is TRBV15, the J gene TRBJ2-2, with 8 bases aligning to TRBD1. This CDR3 has 15 amino acids. CDR1 and CDR2 from the germline V gene are LNHNV and YYDKDF (reference sequence). CDR3 sequence (DNA): TGTGCCCCCAGGGACAGGCCCCCGAACACCGGGGAGCTGTTTTTT. The encoded protein is CAPRDRPPNTGELFF.

The chain combines TRBV9 with TRBJ2-1; D might be TRBD2 (5 bases). The CDR3 runs 14 residues. In germline, CDR1 is SGDLS, CDR2 YYNGEE. Trimming took 3 bases from V and 9 from J, leaving 16 bases between them. The CDR3 region has the DNA TGTGCCAGCAGCGCGGACTGGAGAGGGCCTGAGCAGTTCTTC. Encoded protein: CASSADWRGPEQFF.

The rearrangement joins TRBV10-3 to TRBJ2-7; tentative D call: TRBD1 (5 bases). Trimming removed 3 bases at V and 3 bases at J, with 9 bases between. Germline CDR1 reads ENHRY; CDR2 reads SYGVKD. The length of the CDR3 is 13 residues. The chain's CDR3 is CAISDRVGYEQYF. In DNA, the CDR3 is TGTGCCATCAGTGACAGGGTGGGCTACGAGCAGTACTTC.

The rearrangement uses TRBV19 and TRBJ1-6; possible D gene TRBD1, 5 bases. The CDR3 is 15 amino acids. Germline lookup yields CDR1 LNHDA and CDR2 SQIVND (reference sequence). Between the trimmed V and J ends, which lost 9 bases and 7 bases, there was a span of 19 bases. The CDR3 loop reads CASHSQLGVNSPLHF. CDR3 bases: TGTGCCAGCCATTCCCAATTGGGGGTAAATTCACCCCTCCACTTT.

The V call is TRBV11-2, the J call TRBJ2-5; D unresolved. The CDR3 contains 15 residues. Germline CDR1 and CDR2: SGHAT and FQNNGV. V lost 5 bases, J lost 2 bases, and 15 bases lay in between. The CDR3 spells CASSRIGQIQETQYF. Here the CDR3 DNA reads TGTGCCAGCAGCCGTATCGGGCAGATACAAGAGACCCAGTACTTC. Together with reference TRBV11-2 and TRBJ2-5, the CDR3 gives the full variable domain: EAGVAQSPRYKIIEKRQSVAFWCNPISGHATLYWYQQILGQGPKLLIQFQNNGVVDDSQLPKDRFSAERLKGVDSTLKIQPAKLEDSAVYLCASSRIGQIQETQYFGPGTRLLVL.

The chain uses TRBV28 and TRBJ2-3; D gene unclear. The CDR3 runs to 12 residues. V was clipped by 4 bases and J by 1 base, with 3 bases between them. Germline V lookup: CDR1 MDHEN, CDR2 SYDVKM. CDR3 in amino acids: CASSSGTDTQYF. As DNA, the CDR3 is TGTGCCAGCAGTTCGGGCACAGATACGCAGTATTTT.

This clone is a singleton in its sample. This chain links TRBV19 with TRBJ2-5; TRBD1 matches 7 bases. There are 14 residues in the CDR3. The V and J ends lost 1 base and 1 base, in that order; junction bases with no gene match: 0. Germline V gene data show CDR1 as LNHDA and CDR2 as SQIVND (reference sequence). DNA for the CDR3: TGTGCCAGTAGTATAGCAGGGGGCCAAGAGACCCAGTACTTC. This sequence encodes CASSIAGGQETQYF.

The chain employs TRBV4-3 and TRBJ2-2; TRBD1 agrees at 9 bases. Germline V gene lookup returns CDR1 LGHNA and CDR2 YSLEER. With V trimmed by 4 bases and J by 2 bases, 8 bases remained unmatched. The CDR3 is 17 amino acids. Written as DNA, the CDR3 is TGCGCCAGCAGCCTCAGTAGAACAGGGGGCAACACCGGGGAGCTGTTTTTT. Encoded protein: CASSLSRTGGNTGELFF.

The chain couples TRBV6-5 to TRBJ1-2; D not resolved. From germline, CDR1 is MNHEY and CDR2 SVGAGI. Trimming removed 0 bases from V and 4 bases from J, with 9 bases in between. The CDR3 length is 14 residues. CDR3: CASSYSGLGYGYTF. The CDR3 DNA follows: TGTGCCAGCAGTTACTCCGGTTTGGGCTATGGCTACACCTTC.

The V call is TRBV29-1, the J call TRBJ1-1, with a weak D call TRBD1 (6 bases). V lost 4 bases and J 0 bases, leaving 12 bases between the germline ends. The CDR3 runs to 14 residues. Germline-derived CDR1 and CDR2 are SQVTM and ANQGSEA. Written as DNA, the CDR3 is TGCAGCGTTGCGGCCACAGGGATGAACACTGAAGCTTTCTTT. Translating gives CSVAATGMNTEAFF.

J is TRBJ1-1 and V is TRBV7-8; 7 nucleotides match TRBD1. The ends lost 6 bases at V and 5 bases at J; junction bases unmatched: 15. Germline loops: CDR1 SGHVS, CDR2 FQNEAQ. The CDR3 consists of 16 residues. The CDR3, as DNA: TGTGCCAGCAGTCCCCTTCACGGGACAGCTCTTACTGAAGCTTTCTTT. It is translated as CASSPLHGTALTEAFF.

The J gene is TRBJ2-7, the V gene TRBV7-2; D perhaps matches TRBD1 (6 bases). This CDR3 is built from 12 residues. CDR1 and CDR2 (germline): SGHTA, FQGNSA. V dropped 4 bases and J dropped 7 bases, with 11 bases sitting between them. The CDR3 region is CASSYRAREQYF. DNA for the CDR3: TGTGCCAGCAGCTACAGGGCTCGGGAGCAGTACTTC.

This chain connects TRBV28 to TRBJ1-5; D unclear. CDR1 and CDR2 (germline): MDHEN, SYDVKM. CDR3 length: 11 residues. Trimming took off 3 bases at V and 12 bases at J, with 9 bases between the two ends. Written as DNA, the CDR3 is TGTGCCAGCAGTTTTGGCAGTGTCCAGCATTTT. This gives the protein CASSFGSVQHF.

This chain joins TRBV5-6 and TRBJ2-1; 7 nucleotides agree with TRBD2. The CDR3 has 15 residues. Germline values: CDR1 SGHDT, CDR2 YYEEEE. The trim removed 4 bases at V and 7 bases at J, leaving 11 bases unmatched. The CDR3, as DNA: TGTGCCAGCAGCCCGCCTGGACTAGGCCTAAATGAGCAGTTCTTC. Translated: CASSPPGLGLNEQFF.

The chain combines TRBV11-2 with TRBJ1-2; D is undetermined. Deletions cut 5 bases from V and 4 bases from J, with 20 bases between. Per germline, CDR1 SGHAT and CDR2 FQNNGV. This CDR3 is 16 amino acids long. The CDR3 loop is CASSPTPTRRTYGYTF. The CDR3 DNA reads as TGTGCCAGCAGCCCGACCCCCACCAGGAGGACCTATGGCTACACCTTC.

The rearrangement uses TRBV9 and TRBJ1-2, with 10 bases identical to TRBD1. The trim removed 0 bases at V and 8 bases at J, leaving 7 bases unmatched. Germline V gene data show CDR1 as SGDLS and CDR2 as YYNGEE. CDR3 length: 15 amino acids. The CDR3 nucleotides are TGTGCCAGCAGCGTAGTTGGGACAGGGGCTTCAGGCTACACCTTC. Protein: CASSVVGTGASGYTF.

J is TRBJ2-3 and V is TRBV19; 11 bases are a match to TRBD2. The CDR3 is 16 amino acids. V was pared by 6 bases and J by 8 bases, with 13 bases of the junction left unmatched. Germline V gene lookup returns CDR1 LNHDA and CDR2 SQIVND (reference sequence). In DNA form, the CDR3 reads TGTGCCAGTAGGGGCCTAGCGGGGGGTACGTTCGGTACGCAGTATTTT. Amino acid sequence: CASRGLAGGTFGTQYF.

This chain joins TRBV28 and TRBJ2-7, with TRBD1 identical over 7 bases. The ends lost 8 bases at V and 6 bases at J; junction bases unmatched: 13. The CDR3 covers 14 residues. CDR1 and CDR2 (germline): MDHEN, SYDVKM. This CDR3 is CASSHGQVLSEQYF. In DNA form, the CDR3 reads TGTGCCAGCTCTCACGGACAGGTTCTAAGCGAGCAGTACTTC.

This clone has just one count. The genes are TRBV6-1 and TRBJ1-6; the D is unclear. The CDR3 spans 11 residues. Germline lookup yields CDR1 MNHNS and CDR2 SASEGT. V was shortened by 8 bases and J by 6 bases, with 5 bases between the two germline ends. In DNA form, the CDR3 reads TGTGCCAGCGGACGTAATTCACCCCTCCACTTT. This gives the protein CASGRNSPLHF.

The chain links TRBV2 to TRBJ2-1, with 16 bases fitting TRBD2. The length of the CDR3 is 19 residues. Germline lookup yields CDR1 SNHLY and CDR2 FYNNEI. V gave up 4 bases and J gave up 7 bases; unmatched junction bases: 13. The CDR3 nucleotides read TGTGCCAGCAGTGCCAAGGGACTAGCGGGAGGGCCTTCGGGAAATGAGCAGTTCTTC. Translation: CASSAKGLAGGPSGNEQFF. The full variable domain, its missing parts supplied by reference TRBV2 and TRBJ2-1, is EPEVTQTPSHQVTQMGQEVILRCVPISNHLYFYWYRQILGQKVEFLVSFYNNEISEKSEIFDDQFSVERPDGSNFTLKIRSTKLEDSAMYFCASSAKGLAGGPSGNEQFFGPGTRLTVL.

The rearrangement joins TRBV6-1 to TRBJ2-7, with D possibly matching TRBD1 (6 bases). V lost 8 bases and J 0 bases, leaving 8 bases between the germline ends. Germline assignment: CDR1 MNHNS and CDR2 SASEGT. This CDR3 contains 12 residues. The CDR3 nucleotides read TGTGCCAGCCGGACAGACTCCTACGAGCAGTACTTC. This encodes CASRTDSYEQYF.

The V call is TRBV6-5, the J call TRBJ1-1, with D perhaps matching TRBD1 (5 bases). The CDR3 is 13 amino acids. V gave up 6 bases and J gave up 2 bases, with 10 bases separating them. Germline-derived CDR1 and CDR2 are MNHEY and SVGAGI. The DNA for the CDR3 is TGTGCCAGCAGCTTGGGACTTAACACTGAAGCTTTCTTT. Encoded protein: CASSLGLNTEAFF.

The J gene is TRBJ1-4, the V gene TRBV27; no reliable D call. Germline CDR1 MNHEY, CDR2 SMNVEV (reference sequence). The V end lost 2 bases, the J end lost 2 bases, and 6 bases lay between the germline ends. CDR3 size: 14 residues. The chain's CDR3 is CASSLRATNEKLFF. CDR3 coding DNA: TGTGCCAGCAGTTTAAGGGCGACTAATGAAAAACTGTTTTTT.

CDR3 loop: CASSQDRSVDYEREQYF. In DNA, the CDR3 is TGTGCCAGCAGCCAAGACCGATCGGTCGATTACGAGCGGGAGCAGTACTTC. The chain employs TRBV14 and TRBJ2-7; a possible D gene is TRBD2 (5 bases). The CDR3 runs 17 residues. The germline V gene encodes CDR1 SGHDN and CDR2 FVKESK. V was clipped by 0 bases and J by 7 bases, with 22 bases between them.

The chain joins TRBV5-1 to TRBJ2-6; D is unclear. Trimming left V 3 bases short and J 0 bases short, with 10 bases between. CDR3 length: 16 residues. Looked up from germline, CDR1 is SGHRS and CDR2 is YFSETQ. The CDR3 loop is CASSSVTASGANVLTF. In DNA form, the CDR3 reads TGCGCCAGCAGCTCGGTTACTGCCTCTGGGGCCAACGTCCTGACTTTC.